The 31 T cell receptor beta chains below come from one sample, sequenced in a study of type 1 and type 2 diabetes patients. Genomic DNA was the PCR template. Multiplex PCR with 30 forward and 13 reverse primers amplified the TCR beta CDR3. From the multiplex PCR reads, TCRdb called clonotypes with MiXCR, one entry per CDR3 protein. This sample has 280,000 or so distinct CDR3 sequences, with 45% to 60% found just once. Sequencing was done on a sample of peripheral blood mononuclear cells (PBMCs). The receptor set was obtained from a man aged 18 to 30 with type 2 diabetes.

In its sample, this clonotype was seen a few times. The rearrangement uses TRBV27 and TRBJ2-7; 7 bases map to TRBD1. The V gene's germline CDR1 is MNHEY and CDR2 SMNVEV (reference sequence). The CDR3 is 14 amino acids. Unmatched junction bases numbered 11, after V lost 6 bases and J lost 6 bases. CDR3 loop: CASRKTGTLSEQYF. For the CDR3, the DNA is TGTGCCAGCAGAAAGACAGGGACATTGAGCGAGCAGTACTTC.

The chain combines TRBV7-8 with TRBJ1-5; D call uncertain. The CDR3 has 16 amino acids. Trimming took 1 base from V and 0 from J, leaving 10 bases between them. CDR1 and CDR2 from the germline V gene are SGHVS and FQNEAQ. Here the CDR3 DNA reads TGTGCCAGCAGCTTAGGGGCCAGTCATAGCAATCAGCCCCAGCATTTT. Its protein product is CASSLGASHSNQPQHF.

CDR3 nucleotide sequence: TGTGCCAGCAGCTTAGGGACGGTGAGGTTGGACCAGTACTTC. As protein: CASSLGTVRLDQYF. This sequence joins TRBV7-6 and TRBJ2-5; D unclear. The CDR3 sequence is 14 residues long. V lost 1 base and J 10 bases, leaving 16 bases between the germline ends. Germline CDR1 and CDR2: SGHVS and FNYEAQ.

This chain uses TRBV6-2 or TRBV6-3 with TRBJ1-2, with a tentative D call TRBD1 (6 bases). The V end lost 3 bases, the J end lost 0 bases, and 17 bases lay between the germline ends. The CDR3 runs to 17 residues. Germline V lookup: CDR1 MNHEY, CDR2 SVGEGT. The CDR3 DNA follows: TGTGCCAGCAGTTATGGAGGGACAAGGACCGCTAACTATGGCTACACCTTC. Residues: CASSYGGTRTANYGYTF.

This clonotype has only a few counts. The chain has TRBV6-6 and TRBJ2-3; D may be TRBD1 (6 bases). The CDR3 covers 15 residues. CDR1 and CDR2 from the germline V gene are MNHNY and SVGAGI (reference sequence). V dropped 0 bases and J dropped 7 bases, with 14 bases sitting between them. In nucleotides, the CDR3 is TGTGCCAGCAGTTACTCGAACCCGGACAGCCATACGCAGTATTTT. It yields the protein CASSYSNPDSHTQYF.

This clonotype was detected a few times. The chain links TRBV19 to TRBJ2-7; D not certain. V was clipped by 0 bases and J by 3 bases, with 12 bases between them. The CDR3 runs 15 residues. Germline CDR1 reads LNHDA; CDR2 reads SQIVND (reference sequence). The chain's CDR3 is CASSIEKRWGYEQYF. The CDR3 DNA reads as TGTGCCAGTAGTATAGAAAAACGGTGGGGCTACGAGCAGTACTTC.

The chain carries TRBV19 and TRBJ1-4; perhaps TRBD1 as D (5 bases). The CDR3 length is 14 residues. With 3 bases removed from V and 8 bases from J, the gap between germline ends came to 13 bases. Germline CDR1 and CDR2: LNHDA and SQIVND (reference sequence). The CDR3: CASSIDSGWEKLFF. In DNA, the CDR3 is TGTGCCAGTAGTATCGACAGTGGATGGGAAAAACTGTTTTTT.

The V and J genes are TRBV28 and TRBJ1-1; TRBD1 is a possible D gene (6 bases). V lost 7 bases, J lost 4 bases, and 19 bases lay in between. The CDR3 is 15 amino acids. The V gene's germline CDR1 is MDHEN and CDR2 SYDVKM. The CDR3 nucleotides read TGTGCCAGCATCATGGGGTGGGGGGGCGGCACTGAAGCTTTCTTT. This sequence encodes CASIMGWGGGTEAFF.

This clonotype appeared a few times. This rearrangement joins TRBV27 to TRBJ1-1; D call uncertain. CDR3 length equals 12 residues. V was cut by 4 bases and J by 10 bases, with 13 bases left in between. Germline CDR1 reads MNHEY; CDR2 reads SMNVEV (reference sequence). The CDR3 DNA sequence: TGTGCCAGCAGTTCCCCACCCAACAGAGCTTTCTTT. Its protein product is CASSSPPNRAFF.

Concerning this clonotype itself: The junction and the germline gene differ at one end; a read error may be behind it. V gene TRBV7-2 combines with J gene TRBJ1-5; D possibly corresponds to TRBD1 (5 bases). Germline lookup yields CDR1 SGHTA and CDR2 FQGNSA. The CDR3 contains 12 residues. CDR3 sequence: CASSPPGGAANF. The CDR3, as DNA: TGTGCCAGCAGCCCCCCGGGAGGGGCCGCGAATTTT. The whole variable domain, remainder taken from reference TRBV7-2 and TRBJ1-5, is GAGVSQSPSNKVTEKGKDVELRCDPISGHTALYWYRQSLGQGLEFLIYFQGNSAPDKSGLPSDRFSAERTGGSVSTLTIQRTQQEDSAVYLCASSPPGGAANFGDGTRLSIL.

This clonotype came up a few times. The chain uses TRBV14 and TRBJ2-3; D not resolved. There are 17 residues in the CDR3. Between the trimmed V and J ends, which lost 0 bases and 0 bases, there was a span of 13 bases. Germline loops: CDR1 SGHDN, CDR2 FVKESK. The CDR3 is CASSQDVLALSTDTQYF. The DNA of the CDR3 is TGTGCCAGCAGCCAAGATGTGTTAGCCCTCAGCACAGATACGCAGTATTTT.

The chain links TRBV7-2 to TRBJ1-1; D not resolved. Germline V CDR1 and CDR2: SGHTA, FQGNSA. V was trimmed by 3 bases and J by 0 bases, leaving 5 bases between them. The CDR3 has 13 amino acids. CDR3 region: CASSLDVNTEAFF. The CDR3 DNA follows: TGTGCCAGCAGCTTGGACGTGAACACTGAAGCTTTCTTT. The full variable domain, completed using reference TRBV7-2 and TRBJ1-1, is GAGVSQSPSNKVTEKGKDVELRCDPISGHTALYWYRQSLGQGLEFLIYFQGNSAPDKSGLPSDRFSAERTGGSVSTLTIQRTQQEDSAVYLCASSLDVNTEAFFGQGTRLTVV.

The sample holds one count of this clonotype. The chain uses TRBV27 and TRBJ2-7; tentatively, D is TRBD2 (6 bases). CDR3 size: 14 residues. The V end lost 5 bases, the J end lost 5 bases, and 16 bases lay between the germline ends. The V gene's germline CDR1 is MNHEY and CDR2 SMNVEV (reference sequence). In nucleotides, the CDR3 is TGTGCCAGCAGTGGGGGACTGTGGGGGGACGAGCAGTACTTC. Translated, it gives CASSGGLWGDEQYF.

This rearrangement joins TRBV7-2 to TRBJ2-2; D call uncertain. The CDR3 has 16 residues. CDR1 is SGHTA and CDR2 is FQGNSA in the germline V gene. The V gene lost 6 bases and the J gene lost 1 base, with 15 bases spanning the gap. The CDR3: CASSEEGWGNTGELFF. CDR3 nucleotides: TGTGCCAGCAGTGAAGAAGGGTGGGGGAACACCGGGGAGCTGTTTTTT.

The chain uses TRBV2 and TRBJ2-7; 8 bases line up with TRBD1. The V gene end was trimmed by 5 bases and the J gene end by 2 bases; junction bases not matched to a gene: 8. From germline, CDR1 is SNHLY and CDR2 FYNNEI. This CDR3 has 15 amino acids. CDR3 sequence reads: CASSRVQGAPYEQYF. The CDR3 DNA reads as TGTGCCAGCAGTCGGGTGCAGGGGGCGCCCTACGAGCAGTACTTC.

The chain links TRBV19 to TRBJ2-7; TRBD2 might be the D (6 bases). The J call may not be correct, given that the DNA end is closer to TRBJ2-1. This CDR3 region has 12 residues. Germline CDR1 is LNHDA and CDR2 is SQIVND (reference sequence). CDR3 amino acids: CASSLLGGEQFF. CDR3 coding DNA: TGTGCCAGTAGCCTCCTGGGGGGAGAGCAGTTCTTC.

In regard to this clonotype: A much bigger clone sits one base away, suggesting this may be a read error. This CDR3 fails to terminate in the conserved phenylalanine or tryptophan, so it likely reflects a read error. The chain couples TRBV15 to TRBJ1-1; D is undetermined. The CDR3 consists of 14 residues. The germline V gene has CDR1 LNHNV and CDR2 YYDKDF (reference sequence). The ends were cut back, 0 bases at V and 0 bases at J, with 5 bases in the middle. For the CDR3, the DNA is TGTGCCACCAGCAGAGACATCGTGAACACTGAAGCTTTCATT. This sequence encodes CATSRDIVNTEAFI.

The CDR3 DNA reads TGTGCCAGCAGCCAACTGAGCGGGAGCTACGAGCAGTACTTC. This sequence encodes CASSQLSGSYEQYF. The chain couples TRBV14 to TRBJ2-7, with 8 bases that match TRBD2. Germline CDR1 is SGHDN and CDR2 is FVKESK. V trimming: 2 bases; J trimming: 3 bases; junction bases outside the gene matches: 3. This CDR3 comprises 14 residues.

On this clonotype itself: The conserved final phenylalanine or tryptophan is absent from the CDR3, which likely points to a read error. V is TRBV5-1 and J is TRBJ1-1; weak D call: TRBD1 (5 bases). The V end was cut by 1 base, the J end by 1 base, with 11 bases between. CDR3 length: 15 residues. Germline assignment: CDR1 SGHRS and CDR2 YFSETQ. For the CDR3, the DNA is TGCGCCAGCAGCTTGATCGGGGCAGCGAACACTGAAGCTTTCTCT. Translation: CASSLIGAANTEAFS.

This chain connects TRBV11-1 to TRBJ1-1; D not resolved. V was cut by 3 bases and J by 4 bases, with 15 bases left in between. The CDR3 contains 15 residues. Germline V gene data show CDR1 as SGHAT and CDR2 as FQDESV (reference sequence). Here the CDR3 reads CASSFGRGLSTEAFF. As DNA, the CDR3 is TGTGCCAGCAGCTTTGGTCGTGGCCTTAGCACTGAAGCTTTCTTT.

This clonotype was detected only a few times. The CDR3 loop reads CASSQGDPSGNTIYF. The CDR3 DNA reads TGTGCCAGCAGCCAAGGGGATCCCTCTGGAAACACCATATATTTT. The chain employs TRBV4-2 and TRBJ1-3; D is uncertain. Trimming pared 1 base from V and 0 bases from J, leaving 7 bases between. There are 15 residues in the CDR3. Germline V gene data show CDR1 as LGHNA and CDR2 as YNFKEQ.

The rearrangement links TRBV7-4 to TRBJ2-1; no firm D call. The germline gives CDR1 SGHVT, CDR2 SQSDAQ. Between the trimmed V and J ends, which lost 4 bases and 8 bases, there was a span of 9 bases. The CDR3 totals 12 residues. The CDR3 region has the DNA TGTGCCAGCAGCTCCCACTTCGATGAGCAGTTCTTC. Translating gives CASSSHFDEQFF.

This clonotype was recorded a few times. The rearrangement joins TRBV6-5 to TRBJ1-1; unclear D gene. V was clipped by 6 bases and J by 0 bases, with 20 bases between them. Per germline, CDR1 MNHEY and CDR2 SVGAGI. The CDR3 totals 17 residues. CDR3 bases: TGTGCCAGCAGACCTATCCGAACTCCTCTTATGAACACTGAAGCTTTCTTT. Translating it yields CASRPIRTPLMNTEAFF.

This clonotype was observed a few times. The CDR3 sequence: CASSTTGKDTQYF. The CDR3 DNA reads as TGTGCCAGCAGTACTACAGGGAAAGATACGCAGTATTTT. V is TRBV2 and J is TRBJ2-3, with D maybe TRBD1 (6 bases). V was shortened by 5 bases and J by 5 bases, with 11 bases between the two germline ends. The germline CDR1 and CDR2 sequences are SNHLY and FYNNEI. The length of the CDR3 is 13 residues.

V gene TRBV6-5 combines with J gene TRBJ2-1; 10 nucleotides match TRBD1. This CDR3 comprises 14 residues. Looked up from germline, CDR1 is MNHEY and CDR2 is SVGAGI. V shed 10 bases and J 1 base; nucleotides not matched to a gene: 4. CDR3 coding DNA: TGTGCCACTAGGACAGGGGGGTCCTACAATGAGCAGTTCTTC. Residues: CATRTGGSYNEQFF.

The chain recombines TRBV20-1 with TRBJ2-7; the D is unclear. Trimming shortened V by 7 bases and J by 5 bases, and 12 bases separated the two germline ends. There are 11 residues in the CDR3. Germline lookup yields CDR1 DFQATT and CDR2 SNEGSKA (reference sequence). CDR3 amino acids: CSVQDSNEQYF. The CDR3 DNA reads TGCAGTGTCCAAGATTCTAACGAGCAGTACTTC.

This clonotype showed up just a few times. The CDR3 is CSGGQDVSSYNEQFF. Here the CDR3 DNA reads TGCAGCGGGGGACAGGACGTTAGCTCCTACAATGAGCAGTTCTTC. The chain links TRBV29-1 to TRBJ2-1, with 8 bases fitting TRBD1. The CDR3 is 15 amino acids. Germline V gene data show CDR1 as SQVTM and CDR2 as ANQGSEA. Losses at the gene ends were 7 bases for V and 0 bases for J; bases not matched to a gene: 8.

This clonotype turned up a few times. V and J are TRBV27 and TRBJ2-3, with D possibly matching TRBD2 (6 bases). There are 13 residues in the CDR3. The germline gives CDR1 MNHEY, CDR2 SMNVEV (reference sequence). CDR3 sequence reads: CAAGGDPPDTQYF. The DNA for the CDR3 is TGTGCAGCAGGAGGGGACCCCCCAGATACGCAGTATTTT.

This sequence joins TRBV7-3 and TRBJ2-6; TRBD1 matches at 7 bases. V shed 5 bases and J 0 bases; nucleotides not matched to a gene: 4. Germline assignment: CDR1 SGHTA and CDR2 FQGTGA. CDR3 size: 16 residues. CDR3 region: CASSPRQGSGANVLTF. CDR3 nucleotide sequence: TGTGCCAGCAGCCCCCGACAGGGCTCTGGGGCCAACGTCCTGACTTTC.

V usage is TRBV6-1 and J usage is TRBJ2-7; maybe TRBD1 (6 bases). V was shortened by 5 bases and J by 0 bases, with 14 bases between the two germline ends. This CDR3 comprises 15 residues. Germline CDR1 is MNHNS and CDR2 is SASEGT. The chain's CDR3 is CASSIPRDISYEQYF. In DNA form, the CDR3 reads TGTGCCAGCAGTATCCCCCGGGACATCTCCTACGAGCAGTACTTC.

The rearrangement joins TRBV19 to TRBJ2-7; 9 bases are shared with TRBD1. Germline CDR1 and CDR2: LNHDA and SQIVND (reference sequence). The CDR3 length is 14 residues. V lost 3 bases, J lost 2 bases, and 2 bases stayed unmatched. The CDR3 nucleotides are TGTGCCAGTAGTATGGGGACAGGGCCCTACGAGCAGTACTTC. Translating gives CASSMGTGPYEQYF. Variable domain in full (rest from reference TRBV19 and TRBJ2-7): DGGITQSPKYLFRKEGQNVTLSCEQNLNHDAMYWYRQDPGQGLRLIYYSQIVNDFQKGDIAEGYSVSREKKESFPLTVTSAQKNPTAFYLCASSMGTGPYEQYFGPGTRLTVT.